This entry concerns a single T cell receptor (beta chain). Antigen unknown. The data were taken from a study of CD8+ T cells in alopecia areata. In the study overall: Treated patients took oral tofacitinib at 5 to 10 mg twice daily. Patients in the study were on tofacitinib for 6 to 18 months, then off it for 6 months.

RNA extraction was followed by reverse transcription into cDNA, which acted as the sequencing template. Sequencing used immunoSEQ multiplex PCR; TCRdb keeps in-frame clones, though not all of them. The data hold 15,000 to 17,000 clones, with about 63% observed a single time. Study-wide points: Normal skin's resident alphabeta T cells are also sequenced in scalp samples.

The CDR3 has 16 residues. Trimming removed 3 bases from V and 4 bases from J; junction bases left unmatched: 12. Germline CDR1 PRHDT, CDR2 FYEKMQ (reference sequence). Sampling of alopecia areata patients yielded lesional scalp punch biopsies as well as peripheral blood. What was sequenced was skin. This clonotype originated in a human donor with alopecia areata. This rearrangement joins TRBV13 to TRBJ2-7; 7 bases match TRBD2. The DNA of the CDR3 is TGTGCCAGCAGCTTTTGGAACCAAGCGGGAATTTACGAGCAGTACTTC. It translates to CASSFWNQAGIYEQYF.